The 24 T cell receptor beta chains listed next were all sequenced from one sample in a study of blood T cell repertoires in COVID-19. Profiling relied on immunoSEQ multiplex PCR, and the TCRdb table lists in-frame clones only, not all of them. The sample lists tens of thousands of clones; more than 65% were seen once. The sequencing input was peripheral blood. The source of these receptors is a human donor in a cohort sampled during active COVID-19.

The chain recombines TRBV6-5 with TRBJ1-2; 8 bases are a match to TRBD1. Germline trimming cut 6 bases from V and 5 bases from J; bases unmatched to any gene: 8. The CDR3 consists of 14 residues. Germline loops: CDR1 MNHEY, CDR2 SVGAGI. CDR3 in amino acids: CASRKTGDTYGYTF. CDR3 sequence (DNA): TGTGCCAGCAGAAAGACAGGGGACACATATGGCTACACCTTC.

The genes are TRBV6-1 and TRBJ2-2; 8 nucleotides agree with TRBD2. The CDR3 has 15 amino acids. The trim removed 3 bases at V and 5 bases at J, leaving 5 bases unmatched. Germline loops: CDR1 MNHNS, CDR2 SASEGT. The CDR3 reads CASSDSGTGTGELFF. Written as DNA, the CDR3 is TGTGCCAGCAGTGATAGCGGGACTGGGACCGGGGAGCTGTTTTTT.

CDR3 sequence: CASSQDFWGLYSYEQYF. The CDR3 region has the DNA TGCGCCAGCAGCCAAGATTTTTGGGGGCTCTACTCCTACGAGCAGTACTTC. The chain couples TRBV4-3 to TRBJ2-7, with D perhaps TRBD1 (6 bases). The V and J ends lost 0 bases and 0 bases respectively, with 15 bases between them. The CDR3 runs 17 residues. Germline V gives CDR1 LGHNA, CDR2 YSLEER.

The V gene is TRBV6-6, the J gene TRBJ2-2, with a tentative D call TRBD2 (5 bases). The V end lost 2 bases, the J end lost 2 bases, and 12 bases lay between the germline ends. This CDR3 is 16 amino acids long. In germline, CDR1 is MNHNY, CDR2 SVGAGI (reference sequence). CDR3 residues: CASSYRPGDNTGELFF. The CDR3 DNA reads as TGTGCCAGCAGTTACCGTCCCGGGGATAACACCGGGGAGCTGTTTTTT.

The rearrangement links TRBV21-1 to TRBJ2-3; the DNA was not compared with TRBD1, the D call given in the table. TRBV21-1 is noted as a pseudogene. CDR3 length: 16 amino acids. As DNA, the CDR3 is TGTGCCAGCAGCAATAGAGGACAGGGCGGGACAGATACGCAGTATTTT. It specifies CASSNRGQGGTDTQYF.

The chain has TRBV7-2 and TRBJ1-1; D ambiguous. Germline V CDR1 and CDR2: SGHTA, FQGNSA. Trimming cost V 5 bases and J 1 base, with 14 bases left between them. The CDR3 is made up of 15 amino acids. This chain's CDR3 is CASSPAWAQNTEAFF. DNA of the CDR3: TGTGCCAGCAGCCCAGCTTGGGCTCAGAACACTGAAGCTTTCTTT.

This clone turned up a few times. This chain links TRBV5-4 with TRBJ1-1; the D is unclear. CDR1 and CDR2 (germline): SGHNT, YYREEE (reference sequence). CDR3 size: 14 residues. V was trimmed by 2 bases and J by 0 bases, leaving 8 bases between them. CDR3 amino acids: CASSFSQLNTEAFF. As DNA, the CDR3 is TGTGCCAGCAGCTTTAGCCAACTGAACACTGAAGCTTTCTTT. The full variable domain, with the rest looked up from reference TRBV5-4 and TRBJ1-1, is ETGVTQSPTHLIKTRGQQVTLRCSSQSGHNTVSWYQQALGQGPQFIFQYYREEENGRGNFPPRFSGLQFPNYSSELNVNALELDDSALYLCASSFSQLNTEAFFGQGTRLTVV.

This clone was observed once. The rearrangement uses TRBV30 and TRBJ2-1, with 12 positions matching TRBD2. Losses at the gene ends were 1 base for V and 6 bases for J; bases not matched to a gene: 7. The germline CDR1 and CDR2 sequences are GTSNPN and SVGIG (reference sequence). This CDR3 is 16 amino acids long. The CDR3 protein is CAWSGGRTSGTNEQFF. The CDR3 DNA sequence: TGTGCCTGGAGTGGCGGTAGGACTAGCGGGACCAATGAGCAGTTCTTC.

The chain joins TRBV5-1 to TRBJ2-2, with 8 bases fitting TRBD2. The CDR3 is made up of 15 amino acids. In germline, CDR1 is SGHRS, CDR2 YFSETQ. The V gene end was trimmed by 4 bases and the J gene end by 8 bases; junction bases not matched to a gene: 10. The CDR3 sequence is CASSTTSGTPGELFF. The CDR3 nucleotides read TGCGCCAGCAGCACAACTAGCGGTACACCTGGGGAGCTGTTTTTT. The complete variable domain, with remaining parts taken from reference TRBV5-1 and TRBJ2-2, reads KAGVTQTPRYLIKTRGQQVTLSCSPISGHRSVSWYQQTPGQGLQFLFEYFSETQRNKGNFPGRFSGRQFSNSRSEMNVSTLELGDSALYLCASSTTSGTPGELFFGEGSRLTVL.

The CDR3 spells CASSLVGVQGAGGNTIYF. The CDR3 nucleotides read TGTGCCAGCAGCTTGGTTGGCGTACAGGGGGCCGGTGGAAACACCATATATTTT. The chain employs TRBV5-5 and TRBJ1-3; 9 bases align to TRBD1. The CDR3 length is 18 residues. Germline CDR1 and CDR2: SGHKS and YYEKEE (reference sequence). Trimming removed 0 bases from V and 3 bases from J; junction bases left unmatched: 10.

This clone was seen a few times. This chain uses TRBV6-2 or TRBV6-3 with TRBJ2-7, with D perhaps matching TRBD1 (6 bases). V dropped 0 bases and J dropped 2 bases, with 8 bases sitting between them. The germline gives CDR1 MNHEY, CDR2 SVGEGT. This CDR3 has 14 amino acids. CDR3 region: CASSYSRTAYEQYF. The CDR3 DNA is TGTGCCAGCAGTTACTCTAGGACAGCCTACGAGCAGTACTTC.

The chain employs TRBV30 and TRBJ2-3, with D maybe TRBD2 (6 bases). Looked up from germline, CDR1 is GTSNPN and CDR2 is SVGIG (reference sequence). The CDR3 length is 13 residues. Deletions cut 4 bases from V and 3 bases from J, with 11 bases between. CDR3 sequence reads: CAWKSAGTDTQYF. The CDR3 bases are TGTGCCTGGAAGTCTGCGGGGACAGATACGCAGTATTTT.

V is TRBV5-1 and J is TRBJ1-1; no definite D call. Germline-derived CDR1 and CDR2 are SGHRS and YFSETQ. The CDR3 sequence is 14 residues long. V was trimmed by 3 bases and J by 4 bases, leaving 13 bases between them. The CDR3 DNA reads as TGCGCCAGCAGCTCTGAGGGAGTCGGCACTGAAGCTTTCTTT. It specifies CASSSEGVGTEAFF.

This chain links TRBV6-1 with TRBJ2-7; 8 bases are a match to TRBD1. V shed 3 bases, J shed 2 bases, and the junction held 6 bases outside the gene matches. CDR1 and CDR2 (germline): MNHNS, SASEGT. The CDR3 is 15 amino acids. Here the CDR3 reads CASSDIGTGAYEQYF. The CDR3, as DNA: TGTGCCAGCAGTGACATCGGGACAGGCGCCTACGAGCAGTACTTC.

The CDR3 region is CASRTEAGSTDTQYF. The CDR3 nucleotides read TGTGCCAGCAGGACGGAAGCGGGAAGTACAGATACGCAGTATTTT. The chain couples TRBV2 to TRBJ2-3; 7 bases match TRBD2. This CDR3 spans 15 amino acids. V lost 6 bases, J lost 3 bases, and 9 bases stayed unmatched. The germline V gene has CDR1 SNHLY and CDR2 FYNNEI.

This sequence joins TRBV7-2 and TRBJ2-1; TRBD1 matches at 8 bases. V trimming: 5 bases; J trimming: 10 bases; junction bases outside the gene matches: 7. Germline lookup yields CDR1 SGHTA and CDR2 FQGNSA. This CDR3 has 13 residues. CDR3 protein: CASSPQTGDEQFF. The CDR3 DNA sequence: TGTGCCAGCAGCCCCCAGACAGGGGACGAGCAGTTCTTC.

The gene calls are TRBV5-1 and TRBJ1-5, with 10 bases matching TRBD1. CDR3 size: 14 residues. V dropped 4 bases and J dropped 5; count of bases not matched to a gene: 3. Germline V CDR1 and CDR2: SGHRS, YFSETQ. The CDR3 spells CASSTGQGDQPQHF. Here the CDR3 DNA reads TGCGCCAGCAGCACCGGACAGGGGGATCAGCCCCAGCATTTT.

About this clone itself: Other DNA sequences from this sample encode an identical CDR3 as well. This chain uses TRBV30 with TRBJ1-3; no firm D call. CDR1 is GTSNPN, CDR2 SVGIG, per germline (reference sequence). Deletions cut 0 bases from V and 4 bases from J, with 7 bases between. The CDR3 is 13 amino acids. The CDR3 DNA reads TGTGCCTGGAGTGTACCGGGGGGAAACACCATATATTTT. This codes for CAWSVPGGNTIYF.

This clone has a handful of counts. The chain carries TRBV7-2 and TRBJ1-5, with 8 positions matching TRBD1. There are 14 residues in the CDR3. The J segment lost 4 bases and the V segment lost 5 bases, leaving 4 bases of the junction unmatched. Germline CDR1 reads SGHTA; CDR2 reads FQGNSA. This chain's CDR3 is CASSPRTGNQPQHF. The CDR3 nucleotides read TGTGCCAGCAGCCCCCGGACAGGGAATCAGCCCCAGCATTTT.

In its sample, this clone was seen a few times. The chain is built from TRBV7-2 and TRBJ1-2; D gene ambiguous. There are 13 residues in the CDR3. V was shortened by 2 bases and J by 2 bases, with 6 bases between the two germline ends. In germline, CDR1 is SGHTA, CDR2 FQGNSA. CDR3 nucleotides: TGTGCCAGCAGCTTACCAGCGAACTATGGCTACACCTTC. Amino acids: CASSLPANYGYTF.

The chain uses TRBV6-6 and TRBJ1-1; perhaps TRBD1 as D (5 bases). This CDR3 comprises 12 residues. Per the germline V gene, CDR1 is MNHNY and CDR2 is SVGAGI (reference sequence). V lost 5 bases, J lost 2 bases, and 6 bases lay in between. CDR3 coding DNA: TGTGCCAGCAGTACAGGTAACACTGAAGCTTTCTTT. This translates into CASSTGNTEAFF.

The chain uses TRBV7-2 and TRBJ2-3; no firm D call. Germline V gene sequence: CDR1 SGHTA, CDR2 FQGNSA. V lost 7 bases, J lost 2 bases, and 4 bases lay in between. The CDR3 length is 11 residues. CDR3 in amino acids: CASTNTDTQYF. CDR3 coding DNA: TGTGCCAGCACCAACACAGATACGCAGTATTTT.

This rearrangement joins TRBV5-1 to TRBJ1-2, with unresolved D. The CDR3 totals 14 residues. Trimming removed 0 bases from V and 5 bases from J, with 11 bases in between. Germline loops: CDR1 SGHRS, CDR2 YFSETQ. The CDR3 bases are TGCGCCAGCAGCTTGGCCGTACTAGATTATGGCTACACCTTC. As protein: CASSLAVLDYGYTF.

The chain recombines TRBV7-2 with TRBJ1-6; 10 nucleotides match TRBD1. The CDR3 has 15 amino acids. Germline CDR1 SGHTA, CDR2 FQGNSA. After removal of 5 bases from V and 10 bases from J, the junction contained 8 bases not matched to a gene. The CDR3 DNA follows: TGTGCCAGCAGCCTAGGGACAGGGGTGAGGTCACCCCTCCACTTT. It encodes CASSLGTGVRSPLHF.